This T cell receptor (beta chain) was profiled in a study of cytomegalovirus exposure and HLA in healthy donors. At the level of the study: A prior study identified 117 million unique TCR beta sequences from 180 million or so T cells.

Only a few counts were recorded for this clone. Its antigen is still unknown. The CDR3 runs 15 residues. The V gene's germline CDR1 is SGHTA and CDR2 FQGTGA. Trimming removed 2 bases from V and 4 bases from J; junction bases left unmatched: 5. The PCR made use of 60 Vbeta and 13 Jbeta primers. Libraries were prepared by immunoSEQ multiplex PCR; TCRdb keeps only in-frame clonotypes and omits some of them. The sample includes around 200,000 clones, around three quarters seen only once; the top ten take about 2.1%. Study conclusions and caveats: Later on, a genetic analysis was performed. It linked a missense variant in DCLRE1C with V- and J-gene trimming of TCR beta. In an earlier analysis, in some 600 donors, most V segments appeared productive either ~90% or ~30% of the time. CMV serostatus was the sole immune exposure data available.

The source is a man under 40 in good health and CMV-seronegative. Sequenced: PBMCs. J is TRBJ2-1 and V is TRBV7-3; 7 nucleotides match TRBD2. CDR3 in DNA: TGTGCCAGCAGCTTATCAGCGGGATTGTACAATGAGCAGTTCTTC. Amino acid sequence: CASSLSAGLYNEQFF.